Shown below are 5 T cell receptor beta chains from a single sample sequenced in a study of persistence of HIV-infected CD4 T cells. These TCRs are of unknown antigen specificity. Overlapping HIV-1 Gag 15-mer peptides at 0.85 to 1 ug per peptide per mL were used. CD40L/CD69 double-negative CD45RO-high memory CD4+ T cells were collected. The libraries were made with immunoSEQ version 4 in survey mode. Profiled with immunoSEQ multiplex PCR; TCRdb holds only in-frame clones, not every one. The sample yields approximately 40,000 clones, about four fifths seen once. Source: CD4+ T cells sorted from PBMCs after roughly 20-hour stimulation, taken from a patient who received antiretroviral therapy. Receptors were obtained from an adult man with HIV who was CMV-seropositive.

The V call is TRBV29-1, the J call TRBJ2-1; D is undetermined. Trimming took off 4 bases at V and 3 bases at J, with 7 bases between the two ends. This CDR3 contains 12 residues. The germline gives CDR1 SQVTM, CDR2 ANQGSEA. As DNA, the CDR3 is TGCAGCGTTGTTTGGAACTACAATGAGCAGTTCTTC. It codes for CSVVWNYNEQFF.

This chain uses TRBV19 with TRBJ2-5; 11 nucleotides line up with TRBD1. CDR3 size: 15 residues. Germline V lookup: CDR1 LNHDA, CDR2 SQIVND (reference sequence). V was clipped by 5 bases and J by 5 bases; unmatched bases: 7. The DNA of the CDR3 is TGTGCCAGTAGTGCCCGGGACAGGGGGGCCGAGACCCAGTACTTC. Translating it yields CASSARDRGAETQYF.

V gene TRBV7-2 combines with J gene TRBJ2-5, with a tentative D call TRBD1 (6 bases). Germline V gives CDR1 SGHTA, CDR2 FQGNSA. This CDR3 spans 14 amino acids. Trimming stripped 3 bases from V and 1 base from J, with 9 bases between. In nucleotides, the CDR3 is TGTGCCAGCAGCTTTGACAGGATCCAAGAGACCCAGTACTTC. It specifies CASSFDRIQETQYF.

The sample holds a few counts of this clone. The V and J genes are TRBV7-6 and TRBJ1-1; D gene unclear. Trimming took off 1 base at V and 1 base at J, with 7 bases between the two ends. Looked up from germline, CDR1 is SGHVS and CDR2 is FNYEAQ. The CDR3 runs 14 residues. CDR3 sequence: CASSLVGTNTEAFF. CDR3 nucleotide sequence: TGTGCCAGCAGCTTAGTAGGCACGAACACTGAAGCTTTCTTT.

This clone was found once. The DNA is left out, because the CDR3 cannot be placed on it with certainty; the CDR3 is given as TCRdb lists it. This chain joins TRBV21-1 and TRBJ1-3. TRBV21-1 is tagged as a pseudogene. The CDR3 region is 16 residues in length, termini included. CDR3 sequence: CASSKSTVGSGNTIYF.